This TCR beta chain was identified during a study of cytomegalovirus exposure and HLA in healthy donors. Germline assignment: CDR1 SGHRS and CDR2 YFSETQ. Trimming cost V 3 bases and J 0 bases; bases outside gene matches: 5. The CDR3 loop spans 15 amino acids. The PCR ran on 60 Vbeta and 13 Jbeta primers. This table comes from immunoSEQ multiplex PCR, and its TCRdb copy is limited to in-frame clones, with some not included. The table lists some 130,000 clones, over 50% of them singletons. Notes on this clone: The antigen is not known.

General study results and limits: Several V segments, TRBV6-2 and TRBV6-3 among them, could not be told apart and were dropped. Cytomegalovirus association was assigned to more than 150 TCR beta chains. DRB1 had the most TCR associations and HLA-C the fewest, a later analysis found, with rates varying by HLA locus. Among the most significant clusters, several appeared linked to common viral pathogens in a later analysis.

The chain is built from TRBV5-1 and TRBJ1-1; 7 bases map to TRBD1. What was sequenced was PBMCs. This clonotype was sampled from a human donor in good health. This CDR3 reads CASSSGTAMNTEAFF. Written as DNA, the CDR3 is TGCGCCAGCAGCTCGGGGACAGCCATGAACACTGAAGCTTTCTTT.